This T cell receptor (beta chain) emerged from a study of early T cells in non-severe SARS-CoV-2 infection. The protocol attached unique molecular identifiers to individual cDNA molecules. Via MiXCR, TCRdb re-called the 5' RACE reads, giving one row per CDR3 protein. This table has roughly 56,000 distinct CDR3 sequences, roughly 8.8% appearing once. This clonotype came up a few times. Its antigen is unknown. Study-wide findings and caveats: VDJdb-based matching was biased toward anti-spike CD8 responses and missed private and CD4 specificities.

Sequencing was done on a sample of whole blood. The origin of this receptor is an adult who was a healthcare worker with PCR-confirmed SARS-CoV-2 infection or an uninfected control (not recorded which).

DNA for the CDR3: TGTGCCAGCAGCTTACGCGGACAGAACTACAATGAGCAGTTCTTC. This gives the protein CASSLRGQNYNEQFF. V and J are TRBV7-2 and TRBJ2-1; D is perhaps TRBD1 (6 bases). The germline CDR1 and CDR2 sequences are SGHTA and FQGNSA. V lost 2 bases and J lost 3, with 11 bases in between. The CDR3 has 15 residues.